This is a list of T cell receptor beta chains from one sample in a study of shared clonotypes between healthy human individuals. The protocol was immunoSEQ multiplex PCR, while the TCRdb copy is restricted to in-frame clones and leaves out a portion. Of about 580,000 clones in the sample, 95% to 98% were seen once. Sequencing input: naive CD8+ T cells sorted from blood. The source is a man aged 25-40 years in good health. Each CDR3 is given without its conserved first and last residue.

TRBV27	TRBJ2-5	ASSSRQNQETQY
TRBV29-1	TRBJ1-1	SVVTDNTEAF
TRBV9	TRBJ2-1	ASSVGAGAQPYNEQF
TRBV7-3	TRBJ2-7	ASSFGGGYEQY
TRBV11-2	TRBJ1-2	ASSLGRRAPNYGYT
TRBV29-1	TRBJ2-5	STGGRAETQY
TRBV2	TRBJ2-7	ASSPLAGVTYEQY
TRBV29-1	TRBJ1-3	SVVAASGNTIY
TRBV29-1	TRBJ2-5	SASKVGQLLGETQY
TRBV27	TRBJ2-1	ASSFGSANEQF